This passage covers 28 T cell receptor beta chains from one sample sequenced in a study of lung T cells in sarcoidosis with Löfgren's syndrome. TCRdb used MiXCR to reprocess the reads, holding one entry per CDR3 protein. The table lists under 20,000 distinct CDR3 sequences, around a fifth of them singletons. The specimen was CD4+ T cells from bronchoalveolar lavage. These receptors originate from a human donor with sarcoidosis (Löfgren's syndrome or another form), or a control subject (not recorded which).

The V and J genes are TRBV29-1 and TRBJ2-4, with 9 bases matching TRBD2. CDR3 length: 17 residues. The V gene's germline CDR1 is SQVTM and CDR2 ANQGSEA. After removal of 4 bases from V and 6 bases from J, the junction contained 16 bases not matched to a gene. CDR3 residues: CSVGAPLAGSARNIQYF. DNA for the CDR3: TGCAGCGTTGGGGCCCCCCTAGCGGGAAGCGCGAGAAACATTCAGTACTTC.

By share of the sample, this clonotype is medium-sized (0.01 to 0.1%). The gene calls are TRBV15 and TRBJ2-1; D gene unclear. This CDR3 has 11 amino acids. The germline V gene has CDR1 LNHNV and CDR2 YYDKDF (reference sequence). V lost 3 bases and J 10 bases, leaving 7 bases between the germline ends. In nucleotides, the CDR3 is TGTGCCACCAGCAGCTACATGGAGCAGTTCTTC. Translated: CATSSYMEQFF.

This clonotype was recorded at least ten times. The chain combines TRBV28 with TRBJ2-1; 8 nucleotides line up with TRBD1. Germline trimming cut 7 bases from V and 6 bases from J; bases unmatched to any gene: 11. CDR1 is MDHEN and CDR2 is SYDVKM in the germline V gene. The CDR3 runs to 15 residues. The CDR3 loop reads CASTPPGQVINEQFF. The CDR3 DNA follows: TGTGCCAGCACTCCCCCGGGACAGGTGATCAATGAGCAGTTCTTC.

In its sample, this clonotype is medium-sized (0.01 to 0.1%). J is TRBJ2-1 and V is TRBV6-1, with D unclear. This CDR3 has 11 amino acids. Germline V CDR1 and CDR2: MNHNS, SASEGT. The V end was cut by 6 bases, the J end by 12 bases, with 12 bases between. The CDR3 spells CASSQNYLQFF. CDR3 DNA: TGTGCCAGCAGCCAAAATTACCTGCAGTTCTTC.

This clonotype came up many times. The V call is TRBV20-1, the J call TRBJ2-3; D unclear. Per germline, CDR1 DFQATT and CDR2 SNEGSKA (reference sequence). V was clipped by 5 bases and J by 5 bases, with 8 bases between them. CDR3 length: 11 amino acids. The CDR3 reads CSALERDTQYF. The CDR3 DNA is TGCAGTGCTTTAGAGCGAGATACGCAGTATTTT.

A word on this clonotype: The germline gene is not matched at one end of the junction; a read error may be the cause. The J gene is TRBJ2-5, the V gene TRBV12-3 or TRBV12-4, with 7 bases lining up with TRBD1. This CDR3 is 13 amino acids long. The CDR3 nucleotides are TGTGCCAGCAGTTTAAGGGGGCAGGAGACCCGGTACTTC. Its translation: CASSLRGQETRYF.

There are many counts of this clonotype. The J gene is TRBJ1-1, the V gene TRBV2; D is unresolved. Deletions cut 2 bases from V and 1 base from J, with 5 bases between. There are 13 residues in the CDR3. Looked up from germline, CDR1 is SNHLY and CDR2 is FYNNEI. The CDR3 is CASSERQNTEAFF. The CDR3 DNA sequence: TGTGCCAGCAGTGAAAGGCAGAACACTGAAGCTTTCTTT.

This clonotype was counted between two and nine times. This sequence joins TRBV19 and TRBJ1-1; D is unresolved. V lost 8 bases and J lost 7, with 17 bases in between. CDR1 LNHDA and CDR2 SQIVND come from the germline V gene (reference sequence). The CDR3 consists of 13 residues. CDR3 sequence (DNA): TGTGCCAGTTCCCCATTGAGGTCGGATGAAGCTTTCTTT. Its protein is CASSPLRSDEAFF.

This clonotype was recorded only once. This sequence may be a read error, since a much larger clone differs from it by one base. This sequence joins TRBV20-1 and TRBJ2-1; 7 nucleotides line up with TRBD1. The CDR3 covers 14 residues. Germline V gene sequence: CDR1 DFQATT, CDR2 SNEGSKA (reference sequence). The CDR3: CSAEPGGISDEQSF. The CDR3 DNA reads as TGCAGTGCCGAGCCAGGGGGAATCAGCGATGAGCAGTCCTTC.

This clonotype was recorded at least ten times. This chain links TRBV7-2 with TRBJ1-6, with 9 positions matching TRBD1. This CDR3 spans 20 amino acids. Germline values: CDR1 SGHTA, CDR2 FQGNSA. The ends lost 4 bases at V and 0 bases at J; junction bases unmatched: 13. The CDR3 DNA reads as TGTGCCAGCAGCTCATACCCGGGACAGGGTTTGAGCTCCTATAATTCACCCCTCCACTTT. This codes for CASSSYPGQGLSSYNSPLHF.

Note on this clonotype: A much larger clonotype is one base distant, so this may be a read error. The chain uses TRBV5-1 and TRBJ2-1, with 8 bases aligning to TRBD2. Trimming removed 1 base from V and 6 bases from J; junction bases left unmatched: 9. The germline gives CDR1 SGHRS, CDR2 YFSETQ. This CDR3 has 16 residues. The CDR3 loop reads CASSLYGSGIGNEQFF. The CDR3 coding sequence is TGCGCCAGCAGCTTGTACGGTAGCGGGATTGGCAATGAGCAGTTCTTC.

This clonotype is termed medium-sized. The rearrangement links TRBV20-1 to TRBJ2-3; 7 nucleotides agree with TRBD2. Germline V gives CDR1 DFQATT, CDR2 SNEGSKA (reference sequence). CDR3 size: 14 residues. V gave up 0 bases and J gave up 2 bases; unmatched junction bases: 2. DNA of the CDR3: TGCAGTGCTAGAGAACTAGCGAACACAGATACGCAGTATTTT. Its translation: CSARELANTDTQYF.

This clonotype is medium-sized. The J gene is TRBJ2-7, the V gene TRBV6-2 or TRBV6-3, with 7 bases matching TRBD1. The germline CDR1 and CDR2 sequences are MNHEY and SVGEGT. V shed 2 bases and J 2 bases; nucleotides not matched to a gene: 9. The CDR3 is 16 amino acids. The CDR3 DNA sequence: TGTGCCAGCAGTTACGGGCCGGACAGGCGCCCCTACGAGCAGTACTTC. It yields the protein CASSYGPDRRPYEQYF.

This clonotype was seen once. This likely comes from a read error, as the CDR3 has no conserved phenylalanine or tryptophan at its end. This CDR3 is CSAAIPDSSNGKLFS. The CDR3 DNA follows: TGCAGTGCGGCAATACCGGACAGCTCTAATGGAAAACTGTTTTCT. The chain combines TRBV20-1 with TRBJ1-4; a weak D match, TRBD1 (6 bases). CDR1 DFQATT and CDR2 SNEGSKA come from the germline V gene (reference sequence). The length of the CDR3 is 15 residues.

In the case of this clonotype: Its ends do not fully match the called genes, so a read error is possible. The gene calls are TRBV9 and TRBJ1-1; no clear D. This CDR3 contains 14 residues. Germline V lookup: CDR1 SGDLS, CDR2 YYNGEE. CDR3: CASSVGLMNNEAFF. For the CDR3, the DNA is TGTGCCAGCAGCGTAGGACTGATGAACAATGAAGCTTTCTTT.

In this sample, this clonotype turned up many times. The V and J genes are TRBV4-3 and TRBJ2-3; a possible D gene is TRBD1 (6 bases). The CDR3 runs to 14 residues. V lost 3 bases, J lost 2 bases, and 9 bases lay in between. Germline CDR1 is LGHNA and CDR2 is YSLEER. CDR3 sequence: CASSQDRNTDTQYF. The CDR3, as DNA: TGCGCCAGCAGCCAGGACAGAAACACAGATACGCAGTATTTT.

This clonotype was seen ten or more times. The genes are TRBV20-1 and TRBJ2-3, with 14 bases lining up with TRBD2. This CDR3 is built from 16 residues. Germline values: CDR1 DFQATT, CDR2 SNEGSKA (reference sequence). In DNA form, the CDR3 reads TGCAGCCTGACTAGCGGGAGGGCCGATCTTCCGGATACGCAGTATTTT. Residues: CSLTSGRADLPDTQYF.

This clonotype has ten or more counts. The chain recombines TRBV7-2 with TRBJ1-5; D unclear. Germline CDR1 reads SGHTA; CDR2 reads FQGNSA. The V end lost 0 bases, the J end lost 0 bases, and 9 bases lay between the germline ends. This CDR3 is built from 16 residues. DNA of the CDR3: TGTGCCAGCAGCTTAGCGTCCTTATATAGCAATCAGCCCCAGCATTTT. It translates to CASSLASLYSNQPQHF.

This clonotype was observed a few times. This chain uses TRBV3-1 with TRBJ2-7; 7 bases fit TRBD1. The CDR3 is 15 residues long. With 6 bases clipped from V and 4 bases from J, the junction kept 12 bases outside the gene matches. The V gene's germline CDR1 is LGHDT and CDR2 YNNKEL (reference sequence). CDR3: CASSNRRQGIYEQYF. The CDR3 DNA reads as TGTGCCAGCAGTAACCGGCGACAGGGTATTTACGAGCAGTACTTC.

This clonotype was observed at least ten times. The V gene is TRBV12-3 or TRBV12-4, the J gene TRBJ2-3; D ambiguous. V lost 4 bases to trimming and J lost 4 bases, with 9 bases between them. This CDR3 is built from 13 residues. The CDR3 region has the DNA TGTGCCAGCAGTTACCTCTCGGCAGATACGCAGTATTTT. This translates into CASSYLSADTQYF.

The sample holds one count of this clonotype. The CDR3 bases are TGTGCCAGCAGCCCGAGGGTGGTCGCAGATACGCAGTATTTT. Translation gives CASSPRVVADTQYF. The chain is built from TRBV5-6 and TRBJ2-3; tentatively, D is TRBD2 (5 bases). V was pared by 4 bases and J by 4 bases, with 13 bases between. The CDR3 has 14 residues. Per the germline V gene, CDR1 is SGHDT and CDR2 is YYEEEE.

This clonotype was seen at least ten times. The chain uses TRBV20-1 and TRBJ2-5; TRBD1 or TRBD2 may be the D gene (7 bases each). V was pared by 0 bases and J by 5 bases, with 16 bases between. The CDR3 consists of 15 residues. Looked up from germline, CDR1 is DFQATT and CDR2 is SNEGSKA (reference sequence). CDR3 bases: TGCAGTGCTAGAGATAGTGGCAGGGGGGGTGAGACCCAGTACTTC. Its translation is CSARDSGRGGETQYF.

In regard to this clonotype: This may arise from a read error, as a much more abundant clone is one base away. This chain uses TRBV7-6 with TRBJ2-7; 7 bases are a match to TRBD1. The CDR3 length is 15 residues. Germline lookup yields CDR1 SGHVS and CDR2 FNYEAQ. This CDR3 reads CANSIGQESSYEQYF. In DNA form, the CDR3 reads TGTGCTAACAGCATAGGACAGGAGAGCTCCTACGAGCAGTACTTC.

This clonotype has ten or more counts. This sequence joins TRBV20-1 and TRBJ2-7; D is possibly TRBD1 or TRBD2 (5 bases each). V lost 7 bases and J 11 bases, leaving 18 bases between the germline ends. The CDR3 is made up of 11 amino acids. CDR1 and CDR2 from the germline V gene are DFQATT and SNEGSKA (reference sequence). CDR3 sequence: CSVPGTLSEYF. In DNA, the CDR3 is TGCAGTGTCCCAGGGACGTTATCGGAGTACTTC.

A note on this clonotype: At one end, the junction sequence differs from germline, possibly due to a read error. This sequence joins TRBV6-2 or TRBV6-3 and TRBJ2-5; the D gene is possibly TRBD1 (6 bases). There are 13 residues in the CDR3. The germline gives CDR1 MNHEY, CDR2 SVGEGT. The CDR3 sequence: CAISGQCQETQYF. CDR3 coding DNA: TGTGCCATCAGTGGACAGTGCCAAGAGACCCAGTACTTC.

This clonotype was detected ten times or more. V gene TRBV6-1 combines with J gene TRBJ2-7; D is unclear. This CDR3 region has 15 residues. Trimming took off 7 bases at V and 3 bases at J, with 19 bases between the two ends. Per the germline V gene, CDR1 is MNHNS and CDR2 is SASEGT. CDR3 region: CASTLNTPEYYEQYF. CDR3 nucleotide sequence: TGTGCCAGCACCCTCAACACCCCCGAATACTACGAGCAGTACTTC.

This clonotype rates as medium-sized. This chain links TRBV25-1 with TRBJ1-5; D is perhaps TRBD1 (5 bases). Trimming left V 6 bases short and J 4 bases short, with 16 bases between. Germline lookup yields CDR1 MGHDK and CDR2 SYGVNS. This CDR3 contains 15 residues. In DNA form, the CDR3 reads TGTGCCAGCAGCGGGGGAGGAACAGAAAATCAGCCCCAGCATTTT. Translated, it gives CASSGGGTENQPQHF.

This clonotype was recorded many times. The CDR3 is CASSFGGIGTEAFF. The CDR3 DNA sequence: TGTGCCAGCAGTTTTGGGGGAATCGGGACTGAAGCTTTCTTT. This rearrangement joins TRBV12-3 or TRBV12-4 to TRBJ1-1, with D possibly TRBD1 on 5 matching bases. CDR3 length: 14 amino acids. Deletions cut 3 bases from V and 5 bases from J, with 13 bases between.